Sample share makes the clone carrying this T cell receptor beta chain medium-sized. Antigen: not known. This record comes from a study of vaccination and CD4 T cells after COVID-19. Oncomine TCR Beta short-read sequencing was applied to DNA from cultured CD4+ T cells. Each CDR3 protein gets one entry after TCRdb re-called the PCR reads with MiXCR. This repertoire shows about 19,000 distinct CDR3 sequences, under 30% found once; its top ten account for 7.8%. V shed 5 bases, J shed 4 bases, and the junction held 11 bases outside the gene matches. The germline V gene encodes CDR1 DFQATT and CDR2 SNEGSKA (reference sequence). The CDR3 runs to 16 residues. The treatment is: roughly 10-day PBMC culture with coronavirus spike peptide pools or control peptides (ViraFEST assay).

The rearrangement links TRBV20-1 to TRBJ2-1; TRBD2 matches 10 bases. This TCR was sampled from a human donor with COVID-19. Sequencing input: cultured CD4+ T cells from blood. For the CDR3, the DNA is TGCAGTGCTCCCCTTTCACTAGCGGGGCCTTACAATGAGCAGTTCTTC. The encoded protein is CSAPLSLAGPYNEQFF.